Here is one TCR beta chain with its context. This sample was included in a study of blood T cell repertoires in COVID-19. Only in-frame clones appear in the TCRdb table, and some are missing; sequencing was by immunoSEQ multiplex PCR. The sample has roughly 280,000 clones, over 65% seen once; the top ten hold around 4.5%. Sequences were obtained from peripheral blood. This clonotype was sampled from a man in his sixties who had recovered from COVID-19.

The DNA of the CDR3 is TGTGCCAGCAGCCCGAGGACAGGGACTTCCTACGAGCAGTACTTC. The encoded protein is CASSPRTGTSYEQYF. V usage is TRBV7-9 and J usage is TRBJ2-7, with 8 positions matching TRBD1. CDR1 and CDR2 (germline): SEHNR, FQNEAQ (reference sequence). The CDR3 runs 15 residues. Trimming cost V 5 bases and J 1 base; bases outside gene matches: 7.